Detailed here is one T cell receptor (beta chain). These data originate in a study of T cell changes during pregnancy in multiple sclerosis. This table comes from immunoSEQ multiplex PCR, and its TCRdb copy is limited to in-frame clones, with some not included. The table shows tens of thousands of clones, with around 90% occurring only once. The sample here was CD4+ T cells from peripheral blood mononuclear cells, taken in the second trimester of pregnancy. This clonotype was obtained from a female donor with multiple sclerosis, enrolled in a pregnancy study.

Here the CDR3 reads CASSPRSGGAAGEQFF. Here the CDR3 DNA reads TGTGCCAGCAGCCCCAGAAGCGGGGGGGCAGCGGGTGAGCAGTTCTTC. The chain links TRBV7-6 to TRBJ2-1; 10 bases are shared with TRBD2. CDR3 length: 16 amino acids. The ends lost 5 bases at V and 9 bases at J; junction bases unmatched: 13. Germline loops: CDR1 SGHVS, CDR2 FNYEAQ.